The 5 T cell receptor beta chains listed next were all sequenced from one sample in a study of blood T cell repertoires in COVID-19. The repertoire was sequenced with immunoSEQ multiplex PCR; TCRdb's copy has only in-frame clones and lacks some. Among a few hundred thousand clones listed, approximately 84% were seen once. The sample consisted of peripheral blood. Receptors originate from a human donor in a cohort sampled during active COVID-19.

The chain has TRBV9 and TRBJ1-2; D unclear. V lost 0 bases and J 0 bases, leaving 6 bases between the germline ends. Germline V gene data show CDR1 as SGDLS and CDR2 as YYNGEE. The CDR3 has 14 amino acids. The CDR3 DNA is TGTGCCAGCAGCGTAGATCCCACTAACTATGGCTACACCTTC. Translation: CASSVDPTNYGYTF.

This clone was found once. The rearrangement joins TRBV12-3 or TRBV12-4 to TRBJ1-2; 8 positions match TRBD1. The trim removed 6 bases at V and 8 bases at J, leaving 8 bases unmatched. CDR3 length: 13 residues. The CDR3 sequence: CASRTGASSGYTF. The CDR3 DNA is TGTGCCAGCAGGACAGGGGCTTCTTCCGGCTACACCTTC.

The rearrangement joins TRBV27 to TRBJ2-1; tentatively, D is TRBD2 (6 bases). The CDR3 length is 14 residues. The V end lost 5 bases, the J end lost 6 bases, and 14 bases lay between the germline ends. Germline lookup yields CDR1 MNHEY and CDR2 SMNVEV (reference sequence). Written as DNA, the CDR3 is TGTGCCAGCAGTCCTAGGGACTTTGCCAATGAGCAGTTCTTC. Its protein product is CASSPRDFANEQFF.

The chain links TRBV7-9 to TRBJ2-7; 10 bases are shared with TRBD2. CDR3 length equals 17 residues. The junction had 8 bases not matched to a gene; V was cut back by 0 bases and J by 3 bases. From germline, CDR1 is SEHNR and CDR2 FQNEAQ (reference sequence). The CDR3 sequence is CASSLAKTSGIFYEQYF. CDR3 nucleotide sequence: TGTGCCAGCAGCTTAGCGAAAACTAGCGGGATCTTCTACGAGCAGTACTTC.

This clone appeared a few times. This chain links TRBV6-2 or TRBV6-3 with TRBJ1-6; D is unresolved. Per the germline V gene, CDR1 is MNHEY and CDR2 is SVGEGT. The CDR3 is made up of 16 amino acids. V gave up 5 bases and J gave up 6 bases, with 17 bases separating them. The CDR3 loop is CASSRPSGRRNSPLHF. The CDR3 DNA reads as TGTGCCAGCAGTAGACCTTCGGGGAGGCGTAATTCACCCCTCCACTTT.